These 26 T cell receptor beta chains came from one sample sequenced in a study of T cell repertoires in cytomegalovirus infection. No antigens are known for them. TCRdb independently ran MiXCR on the reads; one entry per CDR3 protein. The table records roughly 990,000 distinct CDR3 sequences, less than 35% of them present only once. Sample: cultured CD8+ T cells from PBMCs, taken from culture after CMV antigen stimulation. The receptors were sampled from a human donor in good health (CMV status not recorded). Some clones in this sample may be carry-over from other donors' samples.

This clonotype was observed a handful of times. V gene TRBV11-1 combines with J gene TRBJ1-4; 7 bases are shared with TRBD1. Germline V gene data show CDR1 as SGHAT and CDR2 as FQDESV (reference sequence). J gave up 4 bases and V 5 bases, and 10 bases lay outside the gene matches. This CDR3 region has 16 residues. For the CDR3, the DNA is TGTGCCAGCAGCCAGTGGGACAGCGGAATTAATGAAAAACTGTTTTTT. It encodes CASSQWDSGINEKLFF.

This clonotype was seen many times. This chain connects TRBV6-2 or TRBV6-3 to TRBJ1-2, with TRBD1 matching over 9 bases. J gave up 8 bases and V 7 bases, and 14 bases lay outside the gene matches. Germline-derived CDR1 and CDR2 are MNHEY and SVGEGT. This CDR3 contains 15 residues. The CDR3 sequence: CASIQQGTGLDGYTF. CDR3 DNA sequence: TGTGCCAGCATCCAACAGGGGACAGGGCTCGACGGCTACACCTTC.

The sample holds one count of this clonotype. V gene TRBV4-1 combines with J gene TRBJ2-2; D is ambiguous. The CDR3 consists of 14 residues. Looked up from germline, CDR1 is MGHRA and CDR2 is YSYEKL. V lost 0 bases to trimming and J lost 6 bases, with 8 bases between them. CDR3 amino acids: CASSQEPESGELFF. The CDR3 DNA reads TGCGCCAGCAGCCAAGAGCCTGAGTCCGGGGAGCTGTTTTTT.

This chain links TRBV5-6 with TRBJ2-7; D is ambiguous. Germline V gene lookup returns CDR1 SGHDT and CDR2 YYEEEE. Trimming stripped 2 bases from V and 6 bases from J, with 15 bases between. The CDR3 is 14 amino acids. The CDR3 DNA follows: TGTGCCAGCAGCTTAGGGTATAGGCGTGGCGAGCAGTACGTC. Protein: CASSLGYRRGEQYV.

This clonotype was picked up a small number of times. The chain couples TRBV20-1 to TRBJ2-7; no reliable D call. The CDR3 runs to 15 residues. CDR1 and CDR2 (germline): DFQATT, SNEGSKA (reference sequence). With 0 bases removed from V and 0 bases from J, the gap between germline ends came to 12 bases. CDR3 residues: CSARDSTQSSYEQYV. The CDR3 bases are TGCAGTGCTAGAGATAGTACCCAGAGCTCCTACGAGCAGTACGTC.

This clonotype was found a few times. The chain recombines TRBV7-8 with TRBJ2-1, with a possible D match to TRBD2 (5 bases). Trimming cost V 1 base and J 0 bases, with 10 bases left between them. From germline, CDR1 is SGHVS and CDR2 FQNEAQ. The CDR3 has 16 amino acids. The CDR3 is CASSLEGSSSYNEQFF. CDR3 coding DNA: TGTGCCAGCAGCTTAGAAGGGAGCAGCTCCTACAATGAGCAGTTCTTC.

This clonotype was counted between two and nine times. This chain joins TRBV24-1 and TRBJ2-3; TRBD1 agrees at 11 bases. The CDR3 loop spans 15 amino acids. The germline gives CDR1 KGHDR, CDR2 SFDVKD. V shed 3 bases and J 5 bases; nucleotides not matched to a gene: 3. For the CDR3, the DNA is TGTGCCACCAGTGATCCGGGACAGGGGGTAGATACGCAGTATTTT. It translates to CATSDPGQGVDTQYF.

Note on this clonotype: This may arise from a read error, as a much more abundant clone is one base away. The chain has TRBV7-2 and TRBJ2-7, with TRBD1 matching over 10 bases. This CDR3 region has 16 residues. Germline CDR1 reads SGHTA; CDR2 reads FQGNSA. The CDR3 protein is CVSSSPGQGFSYEQYF. Written as DNA, the CDR3 is TGTGTCAGCAGCTCGCCGGGACAGGGGTTTTCCTACGAGCAGTACTTC.

This clonotype has just one count. V is TRBV11-2 and J is TRBJ2-2, with D hard to call. This CDR3 spans 15 amino acids. Germline CDR1 SGHAT, CDR2 FQNNGV. V lost 1 base and J lost 5, with 11 bases in between. This CDR3 is CASSLGSMGTGELFF. CDR3 in DNA: TGTGCCAGCAGCTTAGGCTCCATGGGAACCGGGGAGCTGTTTTTT.

This clonotype was picked up a small number of times. V usage is TRBV5-4 and J usage is TRBJ2-3; D may be TRBD2 (5 bases). The CDR3 covers 14 residues. The V end was cut by 2 bases, the J end by 2 bases, with 9 bases between. In germline, CDR1 is SGHNT, CDR2 YYREEE (reference sequence). CDR3 nucleotides: TGTGCCAGCAGCTTCTACGGGGTCACAGATACGCAGTATTTT. It codes for CASSFYGVTDTQYF.

Remarks on this clonotype: Just one base apart from a much larger clone, this may be a read error. The gene calls are TRBV7-2 and TRBJ2-1; unclear D gene. The CDR3 is made up of 11 amino acids. CDR1 is SGHTA, CDR2 FQGNSA, per germline. Trimming removed 6 bases from V and 8 bases from J, with 8 bases in between. CDR3 sequence reads: CASSLYYEQFF. CDR3 coding DNA: TGTGCCAGCAGTTTATACTATGAGCAGTTCTTC.

Ten or more counts support this clonotype. V usage is TRBV7-8 and J usage is TRBJ1-2, with a possible D match to TRBD1 (5 bases). This CDR3 has 14 residues. Trimming pared 1 base from V and 3 bases from J, leaving 9 bases between. The germline V gene has CDR1 SGHVS and CDR2 FQNEAQ. CDR3 nucleotide sequence: TGTGCCAGCAGCTTAGGGGAGGGGTACTATGGCTACACCTTC. Translating gives CASSLGEGYYGYTF. The variable domain in full, completed from reference TRBV7-8 and TRBJ1-2, reads GAGVSQSPRYKVAKRGQDVALRCDPISGHVSLFWYQQALGQGPEFLTYFQNEAQLDKSGLPSDRFFAERPEGSVSTLKIQRTQQEDSAVYLCASSLGEGYYGYTFGSGTRLTVV.

The V call is TRBV29-1, the J call TRBJ2-6, with D possibly being TRBD2 (7 bases). Between the trimmed V and J ends, which lost 5 bases and 0 bases, there was a span of 17 bases. Germline V lookup: CDR1 SQVTM, CDR2 ANQGSEA. This CDR3 has 17 residues. The CDR3 DNA reads TGCAGCGTTCTAGGGGGGGGCCCTGGCTCTGGGGCCAACGTCCTGACTTTC. Translated, it gives CSVLGGGPGSGANVLTF.

The chain carries TRBV7-8 and TRBJ2-1; TRBD2 aligns across 12 bases. The CDR3 runs 16 residues. CDR1 SGHVS and CDR2 FQNEAQ come from the germline V gene. The trim removed 7 bases at V and 2 bases at J, leaving 6 bases unmatched. CDR3 in amino acids: CASNKLAGGPYNEQFF. CDR3 bases: TGTGCCAGCAACAAACTAGCGGGGGGCCCCTACAATGAGCAGTTCTTC.

In its sample, this clonotype was seen a few times. The V gene is TRBV2, the J gene TRBJ2-2; TRBD1 might be the D (5 bases). Trimming removed 1 base from V and 6 bases from J, with 15 bases in between. Germline CDR1 and CDR2: SNHLY and FYNNEI. CDR3 length equals 16 residues. The CDR3 coding sequence is TGTGCCAGCAGTGAAGGTCCCGCAGGGAAGGCCGGGGAGCTGTTTTTT. It is translated as CASSEGPAGKAGELFF.

A single count supports this clonotype. The V and J genes are TRBV27 and TRBJ1-1, with 9 bases identical to TRBD1. The CDR3 runs to 15 residues. Trimming cost V 4 bases and J 6 bases; bases outside gene matches: 9. Germline V gives CDR1 MNHEY, CDR2 SMNVEV (reference sequence). In DNA, the CDR3 is TGTGCCAGCAGTTCAAGAAACGACAGGGGGGCTGAAGCTTTCTTT. This codes for CASSSRNDRGAEAFF.

The chain carries TRBV15 and TRBJ2-7, with 8 positions matching TRBD1. V lost 1 base and J lost 2; bases outside the gene matches: 1. CDR1 LNHNV and CDR2 YYDKDF come from the germline V gene (reference sequence). The CDR3 sequence is 14 residues long. CDR3 region: CATSRGDRPYEQYV. In DNA, the CDR3 is TGTGCCACCAGCAGAGGGGACAGGCCCTACGAGCAGTACGTC.

This clonotype was counted at least ten times. CDR3 sequence (DNA): TGTGCCAGCAGCTTCTCTAGCGGGGGGTACAATGAGCAGTTCTTC. It codes for CASSFSSGGYNEQFF. The chain couples TRBV7-9 to TRBJ2-1; 11 bases match TRBD2. The CDR3 runs 15 residues. The ends lost 3 bases at V and 4 bases at J; junction bases unmatched: 2. Germline loops: CDR1 SEHNR, CDR2 FQNEAQ (reference sequence).

The V and J genes are TRBV27 and TRBJ1-5; D is ambiguous. The CDR3 totals 15 residues. Germline loops: CDR1 MNHEY, CDR2 SMNVEV (reference sequence). Trimming took off 8 bases at V and 3 bases at J, with 17 bases between the two ends. CDR3 in DNA: TGTGCCAGCCGTAAAGGAGGGCAGCTCAATCAGCCCCAGCATTTT. Its translation is CASRKGGQLNQPQHF.

The gene calls are TRBV5-4 and TRBJ1-4; possible D gene TRBD1, 6 bases. Germline V lookup: CDR1 SGHNT, CDR2 YYREEE (reference sequence). V dropped 0 bases and J dropped 7 bases, with 13 bases sitting between them. The CDR3 is 15 residues long. This chain's CDR3 is CASSLGRGKGEKLFF. In DNA, the CDR3 is TGTGCCAGCAGCTTGGGCAGGGGTAAAGGTGAAAAACTGTTTTTT.

The V gene is TRBV9, the J gene TRBJ2-3; 7 positions match TRBD1. The V gene's germline CDR1 is SGDLS and CDR2 YYNGEE. V was pared by 7 bases and J by 2 bases, with 7 bases of the junction left unmatched. The CDR3 covers 14 residues. CDR3 sequence (DNA): TGTGCCAGCGAGGACAGGCTTTACACAGATACGCAGTATTTT. It translates to CASEDRLYTDTQYF. Full variable domain (outside the CDR3, taken from reference TRBV9 and TRBJ2-3): DSGVTQTPKHLITATGQRVTLRCSPRSGDLSVYWYQQSLDQGLQFLIQYYNGEERAKGNILERFSAQQFPDLHSELNLSSLELGDSALYFCASEDRLYTDTQYFGPGTRLTVL.

The rearrangement joins TRBV7-3 to TRBJ2-3; D perhaps matches TRBD1 (6 bases). Germline loops: CDR1 SGHTA, CDR2 FQGTGA. This CDR3 region has 17 residues. V was trimmed by 3 bases and J by 2 bases, leaving 18 bases between them. The CDR3 protein is CASSFHRVRGLTDTQYF. The CDR3 DNA is TGTGCCAGCAGCTTCCACAGGGTCAGAGGACTCACAGATACGCAGTATTTT.

This clonotype is a singleton in its sample. The chain couples TRBV6-5 to TRBJ2-7; D might be TRBD1 (5 bases). Trimming removed 2 bases from V and 4 bases from J, with 9 bases in between. The germline CDR1 and CDR2 sequences are MNHEY and SVGAGI. The CDR3 consists of 13 residues. The CDR3 sequence: CASSYTDKYEQYF. CDR3 DNA sequence: TGTGCCAGCAGTTACACGGACAAATACGAGCAGTACTTC.

A few counts support this clonotype. The chain has TRBV12-3 or TRBV12-4 and TRBJ1-6, with D uncertain. The ends were cut back, 2 bases at V and 5 bases at J, with 10 bases in the middle. This CDR3 has 15 amino acids. CDR3: CASSLRLGHNSPLHF. CDR3 sequence (DNA): TGTGCCAGCAGTTTAAGGTTGGGTCATAATTCACCCCTCCACTTT.

This clonotype was recorded a few times. The V and J genes are TRBV27 and TRBJ2-7, with D possibly TRBD2 on 6 matching bases. Germline V gene sequence: CDR1 MNHEY, CDR2 SMNVEV (reference sequence). The CDR3 consists of 13 residues. The V gene lost 8 bases and the J gene lost 2 bases, with 13 bases spanning the gap. This CDR3 reads CASSAGPTYEQYF. The DNA of the CDR3 is TGTGCCAGCTCGGCGGGACCCACCTACGAGCAGTACTTC.

The chain links TRBV4-1 to TRBJ1-1; D might be TRBD1 (5 bases). The CDR3 runs to 15 residues. Per germline, CDR1 MGHRA and CDR2 YSYEKL. V lost 0 bases, J lost 6 bases, and 14 bases lay in between. CDR3 loop: CASSQDEGRGAEAFF. CDR3 in DNA: TGCGCCAGCAGCCAAGATGAAGGGCGAGGGGCTGAAGCTTTCTTT.